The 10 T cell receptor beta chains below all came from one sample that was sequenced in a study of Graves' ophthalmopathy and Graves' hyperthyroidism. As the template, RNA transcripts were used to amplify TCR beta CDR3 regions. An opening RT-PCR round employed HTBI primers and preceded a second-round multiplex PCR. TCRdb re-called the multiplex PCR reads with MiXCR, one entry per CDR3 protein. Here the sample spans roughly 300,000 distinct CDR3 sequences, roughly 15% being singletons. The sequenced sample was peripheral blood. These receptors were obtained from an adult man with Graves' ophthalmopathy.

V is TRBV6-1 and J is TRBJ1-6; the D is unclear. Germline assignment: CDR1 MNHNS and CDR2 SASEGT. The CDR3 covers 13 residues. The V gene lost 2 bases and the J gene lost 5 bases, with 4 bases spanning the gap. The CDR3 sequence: CASSEPHNSPLHF. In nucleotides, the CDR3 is TGTGCCAGCAGTGAACCCCATAATTCACCCCTCCACTTT.

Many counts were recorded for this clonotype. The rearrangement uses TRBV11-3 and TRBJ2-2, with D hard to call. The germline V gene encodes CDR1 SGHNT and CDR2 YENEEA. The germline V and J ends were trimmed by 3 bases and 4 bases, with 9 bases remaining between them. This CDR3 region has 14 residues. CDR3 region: CASSFTTGTGELFF. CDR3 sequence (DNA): TGTGCCAGCAGCTTTACGACGGGCACCGGGGAGCTGTTTTTT. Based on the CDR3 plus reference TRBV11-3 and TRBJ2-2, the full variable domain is EAGVVQSPRYKIIEKKQPVAFWCNPISGHNTLYWYLQNLGQGPELLIRYENEEAVDDSQLPKDRFSAERLKGVDSTLKIQPAELGDSAVYLCASSFTTGTGELFFGEGSRLTVL.

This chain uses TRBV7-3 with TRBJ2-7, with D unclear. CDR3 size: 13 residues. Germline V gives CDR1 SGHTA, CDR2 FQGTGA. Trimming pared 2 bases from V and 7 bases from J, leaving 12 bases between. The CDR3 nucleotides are TGTGCCAGCAGCTTAGGCACGACCGGGGAGCAGTACTTC. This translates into CASSLGTTGEQYF.

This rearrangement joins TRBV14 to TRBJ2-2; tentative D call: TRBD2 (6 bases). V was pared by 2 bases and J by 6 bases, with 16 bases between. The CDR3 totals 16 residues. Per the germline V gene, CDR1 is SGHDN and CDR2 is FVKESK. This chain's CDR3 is CASSQLRGSGSGELFF. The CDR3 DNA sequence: TGTGCCAGCAGCCAACTTCGGGGAAGCGGGTCCGGGGAGCTGTTTTTT.

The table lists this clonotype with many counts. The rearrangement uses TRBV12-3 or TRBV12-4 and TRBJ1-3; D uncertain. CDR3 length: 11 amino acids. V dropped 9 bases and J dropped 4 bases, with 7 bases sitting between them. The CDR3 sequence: CASQIGNTIYF. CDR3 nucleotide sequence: TGTGCCAGTCAGATCGGAAACACCATATATTTT.

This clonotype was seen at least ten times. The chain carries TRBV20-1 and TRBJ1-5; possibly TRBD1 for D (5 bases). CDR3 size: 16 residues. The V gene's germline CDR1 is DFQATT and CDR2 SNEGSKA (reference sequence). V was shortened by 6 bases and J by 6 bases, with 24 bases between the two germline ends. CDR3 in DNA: TGCAGTGCCGTCTTCCCTTCGGGGGTTGTACGTCAGCCCCAGCATTTT. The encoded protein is CSAVFPSGVVRQPQHF.

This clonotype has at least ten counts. The CDR3 region has the DNA TGTGCCAGCAGTTACGAAAAGGGACAGGGTCTGAGGGAGACCCAGTACTTC. Translation gives CASSYEKGQGLRETQYF. The genes are TRBV6-2 or TRBV6-3 and TRBJ2-5; 9 bases agree with TRBD1. CDR1 and CDR2 from the germline V gene are MNHEY and SVGEGT. The CDR3 covers 17 residues. The trim removed 2 bases at V and 5 bases at J, leaving 12 bases unmatched.

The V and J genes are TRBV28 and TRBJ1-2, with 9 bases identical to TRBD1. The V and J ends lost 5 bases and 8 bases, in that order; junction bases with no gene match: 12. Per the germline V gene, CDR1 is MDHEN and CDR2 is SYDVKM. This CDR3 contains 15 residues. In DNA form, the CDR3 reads TGTGCCAGCAGTCCCCTCGGACAGGGGTTAGGAGGCTACACCTTC. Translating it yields CASSPLGQGLGGYTF.

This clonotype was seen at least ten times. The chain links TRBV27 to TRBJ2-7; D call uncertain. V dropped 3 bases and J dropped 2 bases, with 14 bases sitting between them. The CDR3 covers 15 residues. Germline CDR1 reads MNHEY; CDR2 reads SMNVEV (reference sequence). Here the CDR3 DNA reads TGTGCCAGCAGTTTCTCTTTGCTCAGTCCCTACGAGCAGTACTTC. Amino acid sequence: CASSFSLLSPYEQYF.

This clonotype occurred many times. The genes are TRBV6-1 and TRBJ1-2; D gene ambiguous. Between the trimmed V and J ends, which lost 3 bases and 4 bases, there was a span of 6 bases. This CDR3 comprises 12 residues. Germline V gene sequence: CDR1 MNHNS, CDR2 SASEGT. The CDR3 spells CASSDPPYGYTF. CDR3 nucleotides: TGTGCCAGCAGTGACCCGCCCTATGGCTACACCTTC.